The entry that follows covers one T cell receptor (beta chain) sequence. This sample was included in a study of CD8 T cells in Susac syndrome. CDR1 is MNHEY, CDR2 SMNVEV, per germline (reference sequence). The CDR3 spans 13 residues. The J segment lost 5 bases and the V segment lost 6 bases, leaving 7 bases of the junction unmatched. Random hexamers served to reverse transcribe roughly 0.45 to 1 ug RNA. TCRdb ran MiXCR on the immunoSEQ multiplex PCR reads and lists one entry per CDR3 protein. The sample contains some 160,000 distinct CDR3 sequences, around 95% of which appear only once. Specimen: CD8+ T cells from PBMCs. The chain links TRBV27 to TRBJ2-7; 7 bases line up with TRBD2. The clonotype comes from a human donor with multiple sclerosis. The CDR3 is CASRTGTKDEQYF. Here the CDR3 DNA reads TGTGCCAGCAGGACCGGGACTAAGGACGAGCAGTACTTC.